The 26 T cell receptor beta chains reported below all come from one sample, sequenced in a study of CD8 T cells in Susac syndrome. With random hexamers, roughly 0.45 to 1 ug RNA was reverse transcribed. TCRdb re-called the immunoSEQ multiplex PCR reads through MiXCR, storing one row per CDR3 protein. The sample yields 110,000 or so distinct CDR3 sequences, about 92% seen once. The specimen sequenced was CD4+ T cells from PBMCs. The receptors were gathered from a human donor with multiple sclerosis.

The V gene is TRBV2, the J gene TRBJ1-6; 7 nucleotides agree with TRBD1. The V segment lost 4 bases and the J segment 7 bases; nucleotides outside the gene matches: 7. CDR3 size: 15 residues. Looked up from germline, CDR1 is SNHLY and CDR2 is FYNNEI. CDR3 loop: CASSVGAGGNSPLHF. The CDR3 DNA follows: TGTGCCAGCAGTGTTGGGGCAGGGGGAAATTCACCCCTCCACTTT. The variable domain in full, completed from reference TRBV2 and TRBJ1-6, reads EPEVTQTPSHQVTQMGQEVILRCVPISNHLYFYWYRQILGQKVEFLVSFYNNEISEKSEIFDDQFSVERPDGSNFTLKIRSTKLEDSAMYFCASSVGAGGNSPLHFGNGTRLTVT.

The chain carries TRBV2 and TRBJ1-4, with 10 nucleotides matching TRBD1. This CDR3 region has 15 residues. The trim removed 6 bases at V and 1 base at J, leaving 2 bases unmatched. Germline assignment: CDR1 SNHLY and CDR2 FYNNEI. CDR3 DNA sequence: TGTGCCAGCAGCCGGGACAGGGGAACTAATGAAAAACTGTTTTTT. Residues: CASSRDRGTNEKLFF.

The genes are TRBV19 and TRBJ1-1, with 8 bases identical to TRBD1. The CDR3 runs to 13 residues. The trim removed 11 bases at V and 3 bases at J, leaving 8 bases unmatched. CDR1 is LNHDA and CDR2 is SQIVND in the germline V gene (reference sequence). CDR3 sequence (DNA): TGTGCCGCCGACAGGGGAGGGGACACTGAAGCTTTCTTT. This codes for CAADRGGDTEAFF.

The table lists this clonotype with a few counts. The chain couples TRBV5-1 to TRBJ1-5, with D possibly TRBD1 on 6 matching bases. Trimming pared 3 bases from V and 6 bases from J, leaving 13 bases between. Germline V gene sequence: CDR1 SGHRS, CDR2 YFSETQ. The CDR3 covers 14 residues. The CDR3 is CASSSGDMAQPQHF. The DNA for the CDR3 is TGCGCCAGCAGCTCCGGGGACATGGCTCAGCCCCAGCATTTT. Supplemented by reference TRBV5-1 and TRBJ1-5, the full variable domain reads KAGVTQTPRYLIKTRGQQVTLSCSPISGHRSVSWYQQTPGQGLQFLFEYFSETQRNKGNFPGRFSGRQFSNSRSEMNVSTLELGDSALYLCASSSGDMAQPQHFGDGTRLSIL.

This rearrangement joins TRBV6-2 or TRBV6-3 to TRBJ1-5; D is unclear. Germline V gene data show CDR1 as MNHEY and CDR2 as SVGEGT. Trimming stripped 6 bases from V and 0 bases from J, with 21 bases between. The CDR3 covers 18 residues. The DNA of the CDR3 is TGTGCCAGCAGGGCCCCGGGGTCGGTGGTTCTTAGCAATCAGCCCCAGCATTTT. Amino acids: CASRAPGSVVLSNQPQHF.

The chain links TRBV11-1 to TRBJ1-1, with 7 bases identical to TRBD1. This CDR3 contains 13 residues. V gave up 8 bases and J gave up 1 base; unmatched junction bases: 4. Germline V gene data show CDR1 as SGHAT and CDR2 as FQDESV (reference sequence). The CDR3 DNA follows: TGTGCCAGCGCTCAGGGGGAGAACACTGAAGCTTTCTTT. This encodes CASAQGENTEAFF.

Here the CDR3 reads CAWSGGVDGELFF. CDR3 nucleotides: TGTGCCTGGAGTGGAGGGGTCGACGGGGAGCTGTTTTTT. The gene calls are TRBV30 and TRBJ2-2, with D perhaps TRBD1 or TRBD2 (5 bases each). The germline V gene has CDR1 GTSNPN and CDR2 SVGIG (reference sequence). This CDR3 is 13 amino acids long. Between the trimmed V and J ends, which lost 1 base and 7 bases, there was a span of 10 bases. Full variable domain (missing parts from reference TRBV30 and TRBJ2-2): SQTIHQWPATLVQPVGSPLSLECTVEGTSNPNLYWYRQAAGRGLQLLFYSVGIGQISSEVPQNLSASRPQDRQFILSSKKLLLSDSGFYLCAWSGGVDGELFFGEGSRLTVL.

The CDR3 nucleotides read TGCAGTGCCGTGGGTGGGGGACTTGAAGCTTTCTTT. Translation: CSAVGGGLEAFF. This chain links TRBV20-1 with TRBJ1-1, with a possible D match to TRBD1 (5 bases). V was trimmed by 6 bases and J by 7 bases, leaving 15 bases between them. Germline V gene lookup returns CDR1 DFQATT and CDR2 SNEGSKA (reference sequence). The CDR3 contains 12 residues.

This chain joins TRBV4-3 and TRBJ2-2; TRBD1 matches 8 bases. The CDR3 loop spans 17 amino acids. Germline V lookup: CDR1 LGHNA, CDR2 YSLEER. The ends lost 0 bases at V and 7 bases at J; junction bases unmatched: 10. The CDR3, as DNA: TGCGCCAGCAGCCAAGAAGGTTATCAGGGGGCGAGCGGGGAGCTGTTTTTT. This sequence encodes CASSQEGYQGASGELFF.

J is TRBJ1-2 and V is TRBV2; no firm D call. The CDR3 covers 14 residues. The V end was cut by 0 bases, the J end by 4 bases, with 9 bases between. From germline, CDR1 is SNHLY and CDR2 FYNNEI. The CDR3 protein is CASSEAVRVYGYTF. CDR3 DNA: TGTGCCAGCAGTGAAGCTGTAAGGGTCTATGGCTACACCTTC.

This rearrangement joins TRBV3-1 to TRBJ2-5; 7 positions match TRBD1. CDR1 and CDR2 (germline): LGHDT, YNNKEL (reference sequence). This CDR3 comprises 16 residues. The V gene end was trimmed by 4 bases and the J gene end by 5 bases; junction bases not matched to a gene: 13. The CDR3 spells CASSPRMAGGRETQYF. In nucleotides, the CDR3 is TGTGCCAGCAGCCCTCGCATGGCAGGGGGTCGGGAGACCCAGTACTTC.

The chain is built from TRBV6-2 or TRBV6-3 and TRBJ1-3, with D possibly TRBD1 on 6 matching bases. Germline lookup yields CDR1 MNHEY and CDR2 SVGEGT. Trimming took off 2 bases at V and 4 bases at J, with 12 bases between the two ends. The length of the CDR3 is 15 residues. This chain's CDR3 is CASSYPGTPGNTIYF. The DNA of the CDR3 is TGTGCCAGCAGTTACCCCGGGACACCAGGAAACACCATATATTTT.

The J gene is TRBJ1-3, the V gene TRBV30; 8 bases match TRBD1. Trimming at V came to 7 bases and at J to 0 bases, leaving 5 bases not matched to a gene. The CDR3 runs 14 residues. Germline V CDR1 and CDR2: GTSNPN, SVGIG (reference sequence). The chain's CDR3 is CASDRDISGNTIYF. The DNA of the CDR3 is TGTGCCTCGGACAGGGATATCTCTGGAAACACCATATATTTT. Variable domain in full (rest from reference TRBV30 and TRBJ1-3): SQTIHQWPATLVQPVGSPLSLECTVEGTSNPNLYWYRQAAGRGLQLLFYSVGIGQISSEVPQNLSASRPQDRQFILSSKKLLLSDSGFYLCASDRDISGNTIYFGEGSWLTVV.

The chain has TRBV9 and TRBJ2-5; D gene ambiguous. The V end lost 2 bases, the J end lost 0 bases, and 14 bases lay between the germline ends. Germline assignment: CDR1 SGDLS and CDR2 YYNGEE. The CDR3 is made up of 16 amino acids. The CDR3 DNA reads TGTGCCAGCAGCGTTTCCTCCGTTTCGTACCAAGAGACCCAGTACTTC. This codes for CASSVSSVSYQETQYF.

The CDR3 DNA reads TGTGCCAGCAGTTTAAGCACTGAAGCTTTCTTT. Translation gives CASSLSTEAFF. V gene TRBV12-3 or TRBV12-4 combines with J gene TRBJ1-1; no definite D call. The CDR3 is 11 residues long. V lost 2 bases to trimming and J lost 4 bases, with 2 bases between them.

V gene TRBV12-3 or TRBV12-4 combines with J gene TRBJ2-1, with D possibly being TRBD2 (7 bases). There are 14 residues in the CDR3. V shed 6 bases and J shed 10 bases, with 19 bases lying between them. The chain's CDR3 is CASRRAGGGLEQFF. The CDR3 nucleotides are TGTGCCAGCAGGCGTGCTGGCGGGGGCCTAGAGCAGTTCTTC.

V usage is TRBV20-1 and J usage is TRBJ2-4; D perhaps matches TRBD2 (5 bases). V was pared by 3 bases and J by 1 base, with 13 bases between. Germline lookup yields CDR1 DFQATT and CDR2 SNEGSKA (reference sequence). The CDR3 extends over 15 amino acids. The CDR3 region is CSASGGSLAKNIQYF. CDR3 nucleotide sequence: TGCAGTGCTAGTGGAGGTAGTCTGGCCAAAAACATTCAGTACTTC.

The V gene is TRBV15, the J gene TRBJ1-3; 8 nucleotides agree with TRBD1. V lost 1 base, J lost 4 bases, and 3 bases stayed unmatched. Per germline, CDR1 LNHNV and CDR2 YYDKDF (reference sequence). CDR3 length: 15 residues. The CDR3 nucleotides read TGTGCCACCAGCAGAGCCAGGGGGCCGGGAAACACCATATATTTT. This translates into CATSRARGPGNTIYF.

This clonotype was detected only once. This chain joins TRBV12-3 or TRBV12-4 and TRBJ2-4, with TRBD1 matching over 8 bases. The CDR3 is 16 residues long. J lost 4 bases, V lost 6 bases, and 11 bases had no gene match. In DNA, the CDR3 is TGTGCCAGCAGACTCAACAGGGGGGACCTTAAAAACATTCAGTACTTC. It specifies CASRLNRGDLKNIQYF.

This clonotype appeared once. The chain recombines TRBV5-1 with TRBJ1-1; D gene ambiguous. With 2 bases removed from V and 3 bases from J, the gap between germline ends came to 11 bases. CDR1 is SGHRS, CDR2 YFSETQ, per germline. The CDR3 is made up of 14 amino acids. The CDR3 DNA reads TGCGCCAGCAGCTTAAACGGGCGAGACACTGAAGCTTTCTTT. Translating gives CASSLNGRDTEAFF.

The chain's CDR3 is CSVRPDLNYGYTF. As DNA, the CDR3 is TGCAGCGTTCGTCCGGACCTTAACTATGGCTACACCTTC. J is TRBJ1-2 and V is TRBV29-1, with unresolved D. The CDR3 contains 13 residues. Germline loops: CDR1 SQVTM, CDR2 ANQGSEA. V dropped 5 bases and J dropped 1 base, with 11 bases sitting between them.

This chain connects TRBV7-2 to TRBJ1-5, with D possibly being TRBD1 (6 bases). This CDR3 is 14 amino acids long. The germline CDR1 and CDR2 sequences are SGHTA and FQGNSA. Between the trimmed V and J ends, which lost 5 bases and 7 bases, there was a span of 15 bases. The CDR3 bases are TGTGCCAGCAGCACCCACCTAGGGGGACAGCCCCAGCATTTT. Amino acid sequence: CASSTHLGGQPQHF.

The DNA for the CDR3 is TGCAGCGTTCTTCTACCTGGGGGGCGAGAAGCTTTCTTT. It translates to CSVLLPGGREAFF. The rearrangement links TRBV29-1 to TRBJ1-1, with D perhaps matching TRBD1 (6 bases). Germline loops: CDR1 SQVTM, CDR2 ANQGSEA. V lost 5 bases and J lost 8, with 18 bases in between. The CDR3 consists of 13 residues. Complete variable domain (other parts from reference TRBV29-1 and TRBJ1-1): SAVISQKPSRDICQRGTSLTIQCQVDSQVTMMFWYRQQPGQSLTLIATANQGSEATYESGFVIDKFPISRPNLTFSTLTVSNMSPEDSSIYLCSVLLPGGREAFFGQGTRLTVV.

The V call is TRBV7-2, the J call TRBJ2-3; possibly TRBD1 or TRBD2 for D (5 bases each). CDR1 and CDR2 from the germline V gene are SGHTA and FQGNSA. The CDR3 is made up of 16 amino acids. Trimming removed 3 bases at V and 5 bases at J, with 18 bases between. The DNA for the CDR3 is TGTGCCAGCAGCTTGGGACCGGTTGGTTCGGGAGATACGCAGTATTTT. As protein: CASSLGPVGSGDTQYF.

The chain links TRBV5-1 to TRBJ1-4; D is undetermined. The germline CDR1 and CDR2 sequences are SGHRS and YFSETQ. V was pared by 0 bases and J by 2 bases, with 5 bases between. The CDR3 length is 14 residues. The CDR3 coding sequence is TGCGCCAGCAGCTTGGGACTGACTAATGAAAAACTGTTTTTT. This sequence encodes CASSLGLTNEKLFF.

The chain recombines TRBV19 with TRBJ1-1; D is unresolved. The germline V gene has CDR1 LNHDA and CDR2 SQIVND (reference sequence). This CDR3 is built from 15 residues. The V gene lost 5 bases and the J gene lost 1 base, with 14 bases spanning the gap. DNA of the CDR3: TGTGCCAGTAGTGCCGGGATCTTCTCGAACACTGAAGCTTTCTTT. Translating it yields CASSAGIFSNTEAFF.